The subject of this entry is one TCR beta chain. Its antigen remains unidentified. These data belong to a study of Ad26.COV2.S vaccination and SARS-CoV-2 variants. As for the study in general: Intramuscular Ad26.COV2.S at 5x10^10 or 1x10^11 viral particles.

Noted treatment: roughly 19 received Ad26.COV2.S at low or high dose, single or two shots; several received placebo; per-sample allocation not given. Collection of samples fell on day 63 after the first vaccine or placebo injection. An 18-55-year-old adult in Boston served as donor. Points from the study as a whole: Vaccine recipients surpassed placebo recipients in spike-specific TCR breadth.

The data were produced by immunoSEQ multiplex PCR, yet TCRdb's version contains in-frame clones alone and is incomplete. The sample contains fewer than 800,000 clones, 80% to 90% of which appear only once. CDR1 is MNHEY, CDR2 SMNVEV, per germline (reference sequence). The CDR3 is 17 amino acids. Trimming shortened V by 1 base and J by 5 bases, and 19 bases separated the two germline ends. Sequenced material: peripheral blood, taken in a trial of Ad26.COV2.S vaccine versus placebo. This TCR was sampled from a person aged 18 to 65 who received the Ad26.COV2.S COVID-19 vaccine or a placebo. The rearrangement joins TRBV27 to TRBJ2-3; TRBD2 is a possible D gene (7 bases). The CDR3 nucleotides read TGTGCCAGCAGTTTATGGGGGGGCCAAAAGTTTCTAGATACGCAGTATTTT. It codes for CASSLWGGQKFLDTQYF.